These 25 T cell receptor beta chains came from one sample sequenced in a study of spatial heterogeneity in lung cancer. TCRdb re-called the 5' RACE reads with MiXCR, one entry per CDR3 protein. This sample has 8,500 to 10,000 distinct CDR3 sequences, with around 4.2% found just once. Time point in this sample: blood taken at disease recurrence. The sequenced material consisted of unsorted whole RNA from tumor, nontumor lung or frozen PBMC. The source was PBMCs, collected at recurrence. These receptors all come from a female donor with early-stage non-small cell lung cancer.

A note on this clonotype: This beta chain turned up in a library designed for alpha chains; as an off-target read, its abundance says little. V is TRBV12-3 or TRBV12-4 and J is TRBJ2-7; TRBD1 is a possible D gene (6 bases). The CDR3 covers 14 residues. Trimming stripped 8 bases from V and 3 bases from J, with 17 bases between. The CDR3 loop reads CASPVWTANYEQYF. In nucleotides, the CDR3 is TGTGCCAGCCCCGTCTGGACAGCCAACTACGAGCAGTACTTC.

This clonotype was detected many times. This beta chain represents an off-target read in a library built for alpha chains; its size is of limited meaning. The CDR3 is CASSLGPPNSNQPQHF. The CDR3 nucleotides read TGTGCCAGCAGTCTGGGTCCACCAAATAGCAATCAGCCCCAGCATTTT. V gene TRBV6-2 or TRBV6-3 combines with J gene TRBJ1-5; unclear D gene. This CDR3 contains 16 residues. Germline CDR1 is MNHEY and CDR2 is SVGEGT. Trimming removed 5 bases from V and 0 bases from J, with 14 bases in between.

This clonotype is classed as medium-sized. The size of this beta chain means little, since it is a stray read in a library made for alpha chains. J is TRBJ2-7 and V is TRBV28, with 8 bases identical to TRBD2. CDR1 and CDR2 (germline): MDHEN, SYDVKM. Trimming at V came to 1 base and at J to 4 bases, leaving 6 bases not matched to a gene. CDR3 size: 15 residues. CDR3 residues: CASSLYGGARYEQYF. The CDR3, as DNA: TGTGCCAGCAGTTTATACGGGGGGGCACGGTACGAGCAGTACTTC.

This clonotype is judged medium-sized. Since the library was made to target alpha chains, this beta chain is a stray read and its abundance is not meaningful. The chain's CDR3 is CASSLVNGGVAFF. The CDR3, as DNA: TGTGCCAGCAGCTTAGTTAACGGAGGGGTAGCTTTCTTT. The V call is TRBV7-2, the J call TRBJ1-1; a weak D match, TRBD1 (5 bases). V was clipped by 1 base and J by 10 bases, with 13 bases between them. Germline values: CDR1 SGHTA, CDR2 FQGNSA. This CDR3 has 13 residues.

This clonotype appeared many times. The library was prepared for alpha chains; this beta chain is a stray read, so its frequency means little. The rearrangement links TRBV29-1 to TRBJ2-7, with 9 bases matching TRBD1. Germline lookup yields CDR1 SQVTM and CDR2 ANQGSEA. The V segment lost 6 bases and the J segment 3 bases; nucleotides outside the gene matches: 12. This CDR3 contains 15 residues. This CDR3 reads CSVSITGGPDYEQYF. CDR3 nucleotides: TGCAGCGTCAGTATAACAGGGGGCCCGGACTACGAGCAGTACTTC.

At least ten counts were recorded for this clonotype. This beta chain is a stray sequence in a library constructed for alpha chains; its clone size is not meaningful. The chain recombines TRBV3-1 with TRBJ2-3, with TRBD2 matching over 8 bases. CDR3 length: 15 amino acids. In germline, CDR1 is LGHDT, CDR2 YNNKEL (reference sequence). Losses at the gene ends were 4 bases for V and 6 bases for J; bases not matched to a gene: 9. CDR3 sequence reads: CASSPTAGGLDTQYF. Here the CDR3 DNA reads TGTGCCAGCAGCCCGACCGCGGGGGGCTTGGATACGCAGTATTTT.

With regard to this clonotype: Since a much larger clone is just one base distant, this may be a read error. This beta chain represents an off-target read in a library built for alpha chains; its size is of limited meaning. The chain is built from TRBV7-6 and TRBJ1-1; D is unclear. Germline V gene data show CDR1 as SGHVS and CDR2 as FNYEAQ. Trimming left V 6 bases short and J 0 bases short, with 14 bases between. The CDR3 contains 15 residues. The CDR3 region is CASSLRIGMNTEAFF. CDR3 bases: TGTGCCAGCAGTCTCAGGATAGGGATGAACACTGAAGCTTTCTTT.

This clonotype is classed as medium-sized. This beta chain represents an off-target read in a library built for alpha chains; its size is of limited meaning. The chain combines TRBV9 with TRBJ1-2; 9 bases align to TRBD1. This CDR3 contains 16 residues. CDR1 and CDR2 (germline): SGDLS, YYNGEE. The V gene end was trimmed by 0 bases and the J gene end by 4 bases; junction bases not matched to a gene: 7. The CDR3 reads CASSVGGTGLPYGYTF. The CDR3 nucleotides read TGTGCCAGCAGCGTAGGCGGGACAGGGCTCCCCTATGGCTACACCTTC.

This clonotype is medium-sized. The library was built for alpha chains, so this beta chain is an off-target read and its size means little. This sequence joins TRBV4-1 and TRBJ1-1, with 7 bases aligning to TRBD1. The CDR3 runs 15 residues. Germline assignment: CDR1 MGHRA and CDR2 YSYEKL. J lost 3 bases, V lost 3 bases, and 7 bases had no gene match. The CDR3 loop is CASSHIDRVDTEAFF. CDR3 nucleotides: TGCGCCAGCAGCCACATCGACAGGGTGGACACTGAAGCTTTCTTT.

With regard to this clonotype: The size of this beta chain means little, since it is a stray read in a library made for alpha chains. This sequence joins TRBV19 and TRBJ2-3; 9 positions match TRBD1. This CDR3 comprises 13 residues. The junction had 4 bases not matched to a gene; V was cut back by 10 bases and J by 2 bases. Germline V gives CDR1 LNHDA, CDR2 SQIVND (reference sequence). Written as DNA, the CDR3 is TGTGCCACTCGGACAGGGGTCACAGATACGCAGTATTTT. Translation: CATRTGVTDTQYF.

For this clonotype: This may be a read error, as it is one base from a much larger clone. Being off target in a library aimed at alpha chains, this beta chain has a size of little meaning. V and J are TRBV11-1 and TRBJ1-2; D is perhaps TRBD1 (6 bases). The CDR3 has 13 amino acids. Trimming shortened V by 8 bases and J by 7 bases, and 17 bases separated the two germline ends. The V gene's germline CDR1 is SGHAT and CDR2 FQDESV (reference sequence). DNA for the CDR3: TGTGCCAGCGGCCTCAGGACAGCCTCTGGCTACACCTTC. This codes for CASGLRTASGYTF.

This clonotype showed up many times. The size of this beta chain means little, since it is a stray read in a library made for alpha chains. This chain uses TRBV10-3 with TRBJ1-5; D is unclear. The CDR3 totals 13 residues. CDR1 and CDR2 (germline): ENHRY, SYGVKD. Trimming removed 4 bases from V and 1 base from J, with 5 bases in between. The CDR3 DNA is TGTGCCATCAGTGGTGGCAGCAATCAGCCCCAGCATTTT. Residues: CAISGGSNQPQHF.

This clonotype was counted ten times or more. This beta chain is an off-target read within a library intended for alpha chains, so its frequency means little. CDR3 DNA: TGTGCCAGCAAGTCAAACGGGGGCCTTCTCGAGCAGTACTTC. It yields the protein CASKSNGGLLEQYF. J is TRBJ2-7 and V is TRBV27; D may correspond to TRBD1 or TRBD2 (6 bases each). In germline, CDR1 is MNHEY, CDR2 SMNVEV (reference sequence). The CDR3 is 14 residues long. The V gene lost 7 bases and the J gene lost 6 bases, with 19 bases spanning the gap.

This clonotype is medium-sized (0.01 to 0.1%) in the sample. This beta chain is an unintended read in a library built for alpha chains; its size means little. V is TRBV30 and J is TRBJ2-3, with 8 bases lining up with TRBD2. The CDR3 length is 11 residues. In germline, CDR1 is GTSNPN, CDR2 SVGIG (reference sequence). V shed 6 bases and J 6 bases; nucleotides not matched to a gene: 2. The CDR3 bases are TGTGCCTGCTTAGCGGGGGATACGCAGTATTTT. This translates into CACLAGDTQYF.

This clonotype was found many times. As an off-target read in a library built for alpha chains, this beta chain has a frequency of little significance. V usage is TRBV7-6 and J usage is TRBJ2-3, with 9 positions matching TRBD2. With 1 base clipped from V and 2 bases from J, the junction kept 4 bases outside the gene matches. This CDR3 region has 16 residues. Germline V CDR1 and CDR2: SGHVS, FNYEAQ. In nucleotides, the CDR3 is TGTGCCAGCAGCTTAGAGGCTAGCGGGAACACAGATACGCAGTATTTT. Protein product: CASSLEASGNTDTQYF.

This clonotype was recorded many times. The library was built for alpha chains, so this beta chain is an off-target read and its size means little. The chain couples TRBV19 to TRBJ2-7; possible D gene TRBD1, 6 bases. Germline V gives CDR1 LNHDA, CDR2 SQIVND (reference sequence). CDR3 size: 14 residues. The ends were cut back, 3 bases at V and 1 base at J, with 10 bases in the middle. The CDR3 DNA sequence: TGTGCCAGTAGTATCCCCGGACAGTCCTACGAGCAGTACTTC. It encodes CASSIPGQSYEQYF.

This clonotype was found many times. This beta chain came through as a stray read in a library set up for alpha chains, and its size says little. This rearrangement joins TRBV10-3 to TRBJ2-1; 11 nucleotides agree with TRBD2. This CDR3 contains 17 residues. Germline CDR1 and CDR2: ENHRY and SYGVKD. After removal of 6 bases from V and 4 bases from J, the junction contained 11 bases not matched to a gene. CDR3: CAISGGPSGGPYNEQFF. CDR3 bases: TGTGCCATCAGCGGCGGCCCTAGCGGGGGGCCTTACAATGAGCAGTTCTTC.

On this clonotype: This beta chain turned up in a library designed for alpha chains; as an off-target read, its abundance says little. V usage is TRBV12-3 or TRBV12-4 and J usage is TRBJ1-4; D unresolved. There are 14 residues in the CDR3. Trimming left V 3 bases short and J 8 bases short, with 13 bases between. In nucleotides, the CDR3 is TGTGCCAGCAGTTTTATCGCTGCCGGCGAAAAACTGTTTTTT. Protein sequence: CASSFIAAGEKLFF.

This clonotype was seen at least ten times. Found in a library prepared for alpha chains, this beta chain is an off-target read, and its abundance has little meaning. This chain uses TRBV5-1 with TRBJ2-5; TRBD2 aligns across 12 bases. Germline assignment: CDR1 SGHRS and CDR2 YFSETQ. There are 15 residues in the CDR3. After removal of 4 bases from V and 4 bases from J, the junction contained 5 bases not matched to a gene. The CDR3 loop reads CASSLLTSGGETQYF. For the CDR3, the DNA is TGCGCCAGCAGCCTACTGACTAGCGGGGGAGAGACCCAGTACTTC.

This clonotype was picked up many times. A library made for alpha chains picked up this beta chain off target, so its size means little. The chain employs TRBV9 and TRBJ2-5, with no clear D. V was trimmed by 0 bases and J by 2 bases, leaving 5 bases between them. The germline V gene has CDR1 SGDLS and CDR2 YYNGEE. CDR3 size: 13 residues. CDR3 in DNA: TGTGCCAGCAGCGTAGCAACACAAGAGACCCAGTACTTC. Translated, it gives CASSVATQETQYF.

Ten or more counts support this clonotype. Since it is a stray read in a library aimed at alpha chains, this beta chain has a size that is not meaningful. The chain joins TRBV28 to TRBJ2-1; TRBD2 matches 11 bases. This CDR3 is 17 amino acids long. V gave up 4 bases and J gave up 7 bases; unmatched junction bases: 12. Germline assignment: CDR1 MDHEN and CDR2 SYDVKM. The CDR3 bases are TGTGCCAGCAGTTCATATACTCGACTAGCGGGGAGGAATGAGCAGTTCTTC. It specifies CASSSYTRLAGRNEQFF.

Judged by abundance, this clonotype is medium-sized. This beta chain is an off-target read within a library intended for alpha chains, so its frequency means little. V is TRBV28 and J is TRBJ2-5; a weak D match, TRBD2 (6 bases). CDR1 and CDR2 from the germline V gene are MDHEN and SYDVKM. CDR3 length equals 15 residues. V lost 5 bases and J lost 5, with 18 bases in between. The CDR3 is CASSPLGLTGETQYF. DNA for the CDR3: TGTGCCAGCAGTCCGCTGGGACTGACGGGGGAGACCCAGTACTTC.

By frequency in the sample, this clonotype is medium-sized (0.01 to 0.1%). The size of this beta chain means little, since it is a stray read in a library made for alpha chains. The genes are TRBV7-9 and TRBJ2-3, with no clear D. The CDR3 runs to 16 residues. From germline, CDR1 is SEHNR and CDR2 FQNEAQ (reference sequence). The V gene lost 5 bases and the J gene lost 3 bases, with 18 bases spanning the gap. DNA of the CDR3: TGTGCCAGCAGCCTCTCTAAGGACCGAGTAACAGATACGCAGTATTTT. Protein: CASSLSKDRVTDTQYF.

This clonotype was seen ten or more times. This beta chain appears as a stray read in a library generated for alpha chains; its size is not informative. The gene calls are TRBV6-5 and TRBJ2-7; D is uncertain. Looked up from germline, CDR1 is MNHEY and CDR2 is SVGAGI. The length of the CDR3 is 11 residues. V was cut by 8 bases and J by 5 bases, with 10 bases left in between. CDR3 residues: CASGVSDEQYF. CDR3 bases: TGTGCCAGCGGTGTCAGTGACGAGCAGTACTTC.

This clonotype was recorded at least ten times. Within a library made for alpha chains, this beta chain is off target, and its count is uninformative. CDR3 bases: TGCAGCGTTGAAATAAAGGCAGCTAACTATGGCTACACCTTC. Amino acid sequence: CSVEIKAANYGYTF. The gene calls are TRBV29-1 and TRBJ1-2, with no clear D. The CDR3 is 14 amino acids. Trimming removed 2 bases at V and 0 bases at J, with 10 bases between. CDR1 is SQVTM, CDR2 ANQGSEA, per germline.